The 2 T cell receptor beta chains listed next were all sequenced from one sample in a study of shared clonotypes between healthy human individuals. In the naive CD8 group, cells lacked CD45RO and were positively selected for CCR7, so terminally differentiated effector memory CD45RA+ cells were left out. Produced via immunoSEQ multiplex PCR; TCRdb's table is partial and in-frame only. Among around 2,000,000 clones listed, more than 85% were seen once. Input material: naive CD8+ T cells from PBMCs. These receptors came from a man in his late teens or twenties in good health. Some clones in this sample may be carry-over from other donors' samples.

Written as DNA, the CDR3 is TGTGCCAGCAGCTTAGAGCCGGGGCTGACTGAAGCTTTCTTT. Translating gives CASSLEPGLTEAFF. The chain links TRBV7-9 to TRBJ1-1, with a possible D match to TRBD1 (5 bases). V was pared by 1 base and J by 5 bases, with 11 bases between. The CDR3 consists of 14 residues. Per the germline V gene, CDR1 is SEHNR and CDR2 is FQNEAQ (reference sequence).

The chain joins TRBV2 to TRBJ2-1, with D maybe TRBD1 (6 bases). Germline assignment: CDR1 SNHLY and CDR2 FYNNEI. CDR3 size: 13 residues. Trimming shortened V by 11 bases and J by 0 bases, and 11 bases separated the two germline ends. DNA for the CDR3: TGTGCCGGAACAGGGAGCTCCTACAATGAGCAGTTCTTC. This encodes CAGTGSSYNEQFF.